The 28 T cell receptor beta chains listed next were all sequenced from one sample in a study of blood T cells in healthy people across ages. For the second PCR, which ran for roughly 6 to 12 cycles, a sample-barcoded 5' primer and a J-beta primer mix were used. TCRdb reanalysed the 5' RACE reads using MiXCR and keeps one entry per CDR3 protein. The profile shows some 1.7 million distinct CDR3 sequences, approximately 30% of them singletons. The source material was blood. The receptors here all came from a woman in her 30s in good health.

This chain uses TRBV30 with TRBJ2-5; TRBD2 is a possible D gene (5 bases). Germline loops: CDR1 GTSNPN, CDR2 SVGIG (reference sequence). Trimming shortened V by 0 bases and J by 4 bases, and 15 bases separated the two germline ends. The CDR3 is 15 amino acids. The CDR3 DNA reads as TGTGCCTGGAGTGTACTAGGTGGGGATCGAGAGACCCAGTACTTC. Protein sequence: CAWSVLGGDRETQYF.

This clonotype was detected only a few times. V gene TRBV20-1 combines with J gene TRBJ1-1, with TRBD1 matching 9 bases. After removal of 3 bases from V and 1 base from J, the junction contained 9 bases not matched to a gene. Germline CDR1 reads DFQATT; CDR2 reads SNEGSKA (reference sequence). The CDR3 is made up of 16 amino acids. The CDR3 DNA follows: TGCAGTGCTAGCCACAGGGGGCAAGGATCGAACACTGAAGCTTTCTTT. Translated, it gives CSASHRGQGSNTEAFF.

This clonotype showed up just a few times. This chain connects TRBV5-1 to TRBJ2-7; TRBD1 matches at 8 bases. The CDR3 length is 14 residues. Germline V lookup: CDR1 SGHRS, CDR2 YFSETQ. V lost 4 bases to trimming and J lost 4 bases; unmatched junction nucleotides: 7. The CDR3 DNA follows: TGCGCCAGCAGCCCGGGACAGGAGATGTACGAGCAGTACTTC. Amino acids: CASSPGQEMYEQYF.

This clonotype was detected many times. The chain recombines TRBV20-1 with TRBJ2-3; TRBD2 aligns across 7 bases. Germline V gives CDR1 DFQATT, CDR2 SNEGSKA (reference sequence). V dropped 5 bases and J dropped 4; count of bases not matched to a gene: 9. The CDR3 totals 14 residues. The CDR3 region is CSAHIGGTADTQYF. CDR3 coding DNA: TGCAGTGCTCATATCGGGGGGACCGCAGATACGCAGTATTTT.

This clonotype was picked up a small number of times. This chain joins TRBV29-1 and TRBJ2-4; D perhaps matches TRBD2 (6 bases). Per germline, CDR1 SQVTM and CDR2 ANQGSEA. The CDR3 length is 17 residues. V lost 8 bases and J 13 bases, leaving 36 bases between the germline ends. The CDR3 DNA reads TGCAGCTCCCCGGCTACTAGCCCCACGTCAACTTACAATGAGCAGTACTTC. Translated, it gives CSSPATSPTSTYNEQYF.

The chain is built from TRBV20-1 and TRBJ2-1; no clear D. CDR3 size: 16 residues. Germline V gene lookup returns CDR1 DFQATT and CDR2 SNEGSKA (reference sequence). V was pared by 7 bases and J by 2 bases, with 21 bases between. In DNA form, the CDR3 reads TGCAGTGTCCTTCGCCCCGGACGGCCGGCCTACAATGAGCAGTTCTTC. It yields the protein CSVLRPGRPAYNEQFF.

This clonotype was seen once. The gene calls are TRBV12-3 or TRBV12-4 and TRBJ2-7, with 7 positions matching TRBD2. The CDR3 consists of 21 residues. V shed 3 bases, J shed 5 bases, and the junction held 28 bases outside the gene matches. CDR3 sequence reads: CASSFPGTDPLAGVPGDEQYF. In DNA form, the CDR3 reads TGTGCCAGCAGTTTCCCCGGGACTGATCCCCTGGCGGGAGTTCCCGGAGACGAGCAGTACTTC.

This sequence joins TRBV5-1 and TRBJ2-5; D is perhaps TRBD2 (6 bases). Germline CDR1 and CDR2: SGHRS and YFSETQ. CDR3 length: 14 amino acids. Trimming removed 4 bases from V and 6 bases from J, with 16 bases in between. This CDR3 is CASSPIGGTQTQYF. In DNA form, the CDR3 reads TGCGCCAGCAGCCCGATCGGGGGTACGCAGACCCAGTACTTC.

This clonotype was detected only a few times. The chain joins TRBV6-5 to TRBJ1-1, with unresolved D. Per the germline V gene, CDR1 is MNHEY and CDR2 is SVGAGI. V was pared by 6 bases and J by 5 bases, with 13 bases between. The CDR3 contains 13 residues. CDR3: CASSRDPRTEAFF. CDR3 DNA sequence: TGTGCCAGCAGCCGAGACCCCCGGACTGAAGCTTTCTTT.

This sequence joins TRBV29-1 and TRBJ2-3, with D tentatively TRBD2 (5 bases). The CDR3 consists of 15 residues. V lost 0 bases to trimming and J lost 0 bases, with 10 bases between them. CDR1 is SQVTM and CDR2 is ANQGSEA in the germline V gene. The CDR3 reads CSVEDWGASTDTQYF. DNA for the CDR3: TGCAGCGTTGAAGACTGGGGAGCCAGCACAGATACGCAGTATTTT.

This sequence joins TRBV5-1 and TRBJ2-5, with a tentative D call TRBD2 (6 bases). V lost 5 bases and J 4 bases, leaving 18 bases between the germline ends. The CDR3 runs 15 residues. Germline V gene lookup returns CDR1 SGHRS and CDR2 YFSETQ. CDR3 in amino acids: CASRPTRGLVETQYF. Written as DNA, the CDR3 is TGCGCCAGCAGGCCGACTAGAGGTTTGGTAGAGACCCAGTACTTC. Based on the CDR3 plus reference TRBV5-1 and TRBJ2-5, the full variable domain is KAGVTQTPRYLIKTRGQQVTLSCSPISGHRSVSWYQQTPGQGLQFLFEYFSETQRNKGNFPGRFSGRQFSNSRSEMNVSTLELGDSALYLCASRPTRGLVETQYFGPGTRLLVL.

CDR3 nucleotide sequence: TGTGCCAGCAGTTCTAGCAGGGGGCTAGGAAACACTGAAGCTTTCTTT. Amino acids: CASSSSRGLGNTEAFF. The rearrangement uses TRBV12-3 or TRBV12-4 and TRBJ1-1; 8 bases align to TRBD1. Trimming removed 4 bases from V and 2 bases from J; junction bases left unmatched: 9. CDR3 size: 16 residues.

The rearrangement joins TRBV20-1 to TRBJ2-4; 11 bases fit TRBD1. The J call is in doubt because the DNA end fits TRBJ2-7 better. This CDR3 contains 13 residues. Germline CDR1 reads DFQATT; CDR2 reads SNEGSKA (reference sequence). The chain's CDR3 is CSARGQGAGEQYF. The CDR3 DNA reads TGCAGTGCCCGAGGACAGGGGGCGGGCGAGCAGTACTTC.

For this clonotype: This sequence may be a read error, since a much larger clone differs from it by one base. V gene TRBV11-2 combines with J gene TRBJ2-5; D is tentatively TRBD1 or TRBD2 (5 bases each). Germline CDR1 reads SGHAT; CDR2 reads FQNNGV. This CDR3 comprises 14 residues. V lost 5 bases, J lost 5 bases, and 15 bases lay in between. The CDR3 protein is CASSLLGTGETQYF. Here the CDR3 DNA reads TGTGCCAGCAGCCTTTTAGGGACCGGGGAGACCCAGTACTTC.

Remarks on this clonotype: Since a much larger clone is just one base distant, this may be a read error. This sequence joins TRBV9 and TRBJ2-1; a weak D match, TRBD1 (5 bases). V was trimmed by 4 bases and J by 6 bases, leaving 17 bases between them. Germline V CDR1 and CDR2: SGDLS, YYNGEE. This CDR3 contains 15 residues. DNA of the CDR3: TGTGCCAGCAGCCAAAGGGGTATCGGCTGCAATGAGCAGTTCTTC. Translated, it gives CASSQRGIGCNEQFF.

This clonotype was seen only a few times. This sequence joins TRBV28 and TRBJ2-7, with D unresolved. Germline V gives CDR1 MDHEN, CDR2 SYDVKM. This CDR3 comprises 11 residues. V was clipped by 11 bases and J by 0 bases, with 8 bases between them. The CDR3 region is CAPTSSYEQYF. Written as DNA, the CDR3 is TGTGCCCCTACCAGCTCCTACGAGCAGTACTTC.

In nucleotides, the CDR3 is TGTGCCAGCAGCCCTCCGGAGGGGGACTACGAGCAGTACTTC. Translating it yields CASSPPEGDYEQYF. The chain couples TRBV7-9 to TRBJ2-7; D could derive from TRBD1 or TRBD2 (6 bases each). The CDR3 totals 14 residues. Germline-derived CDR1 and CDR2 are SEHNR and FQNEAQ (reference sequence). Deletions cut 5 bases from V and 3 bases from J, with 14 bases between.

The genes are TRBV9 and TRBJ1-4; TRBD1 might be the D (5 bases). V was trimmed by 4 bases and J by 8 bases, leaving 18 bases between them. The CDR3 covers 15 residues. The germline gives CDR1 SGDLS, CDR2 YYNGEE. This chain's CDR3 is CASSSPSGVGEKLFF. CDR3 in DNA: TGTGCCAGCAGCTCTCCCTCGGGGGTCGGGGAAAAACTGTTTTTT.

There are a few counts of this clonotype. V is TRBV9 and J is TRBJ2-7; the D is unclear. CDR3 length: 14 amino acids. The ends were cut back, 0 bases at V and 3 bases at J, with 10 bases in the middle. Per germline, CDR1 SGDLS and CDR2 YYNGEE. CDR3 amino acids: CASSVELKGYEQYF. The CDR3 region has the DNA TGTGCCAGCAGCGTAGAATTAAAGGGCTACGAGCAGTACTTC.

This chain uses TRBV5-1 with TRBJ2-2; D might be TRBD1 or TRBD2, each matching 6 bases. This CDR3 contains 14 residues. V was shortened by 7 bases and J by 7 bases, with 17 bases between the two germline ends. CDR1 is SGHRS, CDR2 YFSETQ, per germline. The CDR3 DNA reads TGCGCCAGCGGCCCGGGGGCGAGTGGCGGGGAGCTGTTTTTT. The encoded protein is CASGPGASGGELFF.

This clonotype was recorded at least ten times. The gene calls are TRBV7-6 and TRBJ2-5, with 7 bases that match TRBD2. Per germline, CDR1 SGHVS and CDR2 FNYEAQ. The V gene end was trimmed by 5 bases and the J gene end by 5 bases; junction bases not matched to a gene: 2. The CDR3 length is 12 residues. CDR3: CASSRGEETQYF. The CDR3 DNA is TGTGCCAGCAGCCGGGGGGAGGAGACCCAGTACTTC.

In this sample, this clonotype turned up many times. The gene calls are TRBV10-3 and TRBJ2-7; D possibly matches TRBD1 or TRBD2 (5 bases each). The V end was cut by 4 bases, the J end by 5 bases, with 6 bases between. Germline assignment: CDR1 ENHRY and CDR2 SYGVKD. The CDR3 is made up of 11 amino acids. CDR3 bases: TGTGCCATCAGTGGAGGGGACGAGCAGTACTTC. This sequence encodes CAISGGDEQYF.

CDR3 protein: CSARQGTGELFF. The CDR3 region has the DNA TGCAGTGCTAGGCAGGGAACCGGGGAGCTGTTTTTT. The chain carries TRBV20-1 and TRBJ2-2; possibly TRBD1 for D (5 bases). The CDR3 totals 12 residues. Germline V gene lookup returns CDR1 DFQATT and CDR2 SNEGSKA (reference sequence). Between the trimmed V and J ends, which lost 3 bases and 5 bases, there was a span of 7 bases.

Turning to this clonotype: The conserved phenylalanine or tryptophan normally closing the CDR3 is absent here, so this likely arose from a read error. V gene TRBV20-1 combines with J gene TRBJ2-1; 8 bases map to TRBD1. J gave up 6 bases and V 5 bases, and 3 bases lay outside the gene matches. Germline V gene data show CDR1 as DFQATT and CDR2 as SNEGSKA (reference sequence). This CDR3 is built from 12 residues. Written as DNA, the CDR3 is TGCAGTGCTTGGACAGGGATCAATGAGCAGTTCGTC. Translation gives CSAWTGINEQFV.

As concerns this clonotype: Sequence at one end of the junction differs from germline and may be a read error. The V and J genes are TRBV12-3 or TRBV12-4 and TRBJ2-3; TRBD2 matches 11 bases. The CDR3 contains 15 residues. The CDR3 bases are TGTGCCAGCAGCGTTATAGCGGGGGGGGGAGATACGCGGTATTTT. Amino acids: CASSVIAGGGDTRYF.

The V and J genes are TRBV24-1 and TRBJ2-7; D possibly matches TRBD1 or TRBD2 (6 bases each). CDR3 length: 15 amino acids. Germline loops: CDR1 KGHDR, CDR2 SFDVKD. V lost 6 bases and J 4 bases, leaving 18 bases between the germline ends. CDR3 amino acids: CATSPKGGGYYEQYF. The CDR3 nucleotides read TGTGCCACCAGTCCTAAGGGGGGCGGGTATTACGAGCAGTACTTC.

The chain combines TRBV20-1 with TRBJ1-6; tentatively, D is TRBD1 (5 bases). The CDR3 is 16 amino acids. V was trimmed by 0 bases and J by 0 bases, leaving 9 bases between them. From germline, CDR1 is DFQATT and CDR2 SNEGSKA (reference sequence). CDR3: CSARDQGSSYNSPLHF. CDR3 nucleotide sequence: TGCAGTGCTAGAGACCAGGGAAGCTCCTATAATTCACCCCTCCACTTT.

This clonotype was detected many times. CDR3 nucleotide sequence: TGTGCCAGCAGCTTTGGAACTAGCGGGGGATCTCAAGAGACCCAGTACTTC. The encoded protein is CASSFGTSGGSQETQYF. The rearrangement uses TRBV7-9 and TRBJ2-5; 11 positions match TRBD2. With V trimmed by 3 bases and J by 2 bases, 8 bases remained unmatched. Germline V gene sequence: CDR1 SEHNR, CDR2 FQNEAQ (reference sequence). The CDR3 is 17 residues long.